The TCR beta chain under discussion was sequenced for a study of T cell repertoires in cytomegalovirus infection. Across the study: Shared public TCR beta signatures pointed to both CMV infection and a matching HLA type.

TCRdb re-derived calls from the reads in MiXCR, one entry per CDR3 protein. The sample yields about 400,000 distinct CDR3 sequences, around 18% seen once. Overall study findings and caveats: Adding up the frequency of public TCR beta families identified people who carried CMV plus the relevant HLA.

This clonotype was detected only a few times. The target antigen is unknown. Trimming removed 5 bases at V and 0 bases at J, with 15 bases between. There are 16 residues in the CDR3. Germline-derived CDR1 and CDR2 are SGHNT and YYREEE (reference sequence). The specimen sequenced was PBMCs. This TCR was sampled from a human donor in good health (CMV status not recorded). Some clones in this sample may be carry-over from other donors' samples. The chain combines TRBV5-4 with TRBJ2-1, with D hard to call. CDR3 amino acids: CASSQGSYRSYNEQFF. As DNA, the CDR3 is TGTGCCAGCAGTCAAGGGTCTTACCGCTCCTACAATGAGCAGTTCTTC. The full variable domain, with the rest looked up from reference TRBV5-4 and TRBJ2-1, is ETGVTQSPTHLIKTRGQQVTLRCSSQSGHNTVSWYQQALGQGPQFIFQYYREEENGRGNFPPRFSGLQFPNYSSELNVNALELDDSALYLCASSQGSYRSYNEQFFGPGTRLTVL.